The rows below give T cell receptor beta chains drawn from one sample of a study of CD8 T cells in ankylosing spondylitis. TCRdb re-derived calls from the 5' RACE reads in MiXCR, one entry per CDR3 protein. The table records fewer than 750,000 distinct CDR3 sequences, around 19% of them present only once. Sequenced sample: blood, either unsorted or a sorted T cell fraction (not recorded which). The receptors stem from a male donor with ankylosing spondylitis. Each CDR3 is given with its conserved first and last residue. The D gene is left open where the match is weak. Size is omitted from some rows. Given values are once, few, many or a class for expanded clones.

TRBJ2-5 15 NA TRBD2 TRBV20-1 TGCAGTGCTAGTTCTAGCGGGGGTCACCTGGGGACCCAGTACTTC CSASSSGGHLGTQYF
TRBJ2-1 13 few NA TRBV10-3 TGTGCCATCAGTGAGTCAAGGGACAATGAGCAGTTCTTC CAISESRDNEQFF
TRBJ1-2 16 few NA TRBV4-2 TGTGCCAGCAGCCGAGAGGTGGCGTTTACTAACTATGGCTACACCTTC CASSREVAFTNYGYTF
TRBJ2-1 15 few TRBD2 TRBV4-1 TGCGCCAGCAGCCAAGAGAGTCGACTAGCCCTTGAGCAGTTCTTC CASSQESRLALEQFF
TRBJ2-1 17 few TRBD2 TRBV25-1 TGTGCCAGCAGTGAATATACCAGCGGGAGTGCTTACAATGAGCAGTTCTTC CASSEYTSGSAYNEQFF
TRBJ2-7 15 few NA TRBV6-5 TGTGCCAGCAGTTATGGGCAGGGGATTACCTACGAGCAGTACTTC CASSYGQGITYEQYF
TRBJ2-5 15 few NA TRBV20-1 TGCAGTGCTAGAGATAGGGCCCAGGCTATGGAGACCCAGTACTTC CSARDRAQAMETQYF
TRBJ1-2 15 many NA TRBV5-1 TGCGCCAGCAGCTATCAGGCCCAAGTCTCCTATGGCTACACCTTC CASSYQAQVSYGYTF
TRBJ1-2 15 NA NA TRBV29-1 TGCAGCGTTGACACTCCGGACGTACAGCGAGATGGCTACACCTTC CSVDTPDVQRDGYTF
TRBJ2-3 17 NA TRBD2 TRBV4-3 TGCGCCAGCAGCCAAGACCAAGCGGGAGGGCCCACAGATACGCAGTATTTT CASSQDQAGGPTDTQYF
TRBJ1-4 15 few NA TRBV27 TGTGCCAGCAGTTTATCGTGGGGGGCTAATGAAAAACTGTTTTTT CASSLSWGANEKLFF
TRBJ1-4 15 NA NA TRBV7-2 TGTGCCAGCACCCTTGGTCCAGCAACTAATGAAAAACTGTTTTTT CASTLGPATNEKLFF
TRBJ1-2 12 NA NA TRBV10-3 TGTGCCATCCAAGGCAGGGGCTATGGCTACACCTTC CAIQGRGYGYTF
TRBJ1-3 13 few NA TRBV12-3/TRBV12-4 TGTGCCAGCAGAAGGACCTCTGGAAACACCATATATTTT CASRRTSGNTIYF
TRBJ2-4 15 few TRBD1 TRBV29-1 TGCAGCGTTGAAGTCAGGGGGCGCGTCAAAAACATTCAGTACTTC CSVEVRGRVKNIQYF
TRBJ2-2 15 few TRBD1 TRBV12-3/TRBV12-4 TGTGCCAGCAGTTTAGGAGGGGGCGAGTCCGGGGAGCTGTTTTTT CASSLGGGESGELFF
TRBJ1-1 14 few NA TRBV7-6 TGTGCCAGCAGCTTAATAGGGACAAGCACTGAAGCTTTCTTT CASSLIGTSTEAFF
TRBJ1-1 14 few TRBD1 TRBV7-2 TGTGCCAGCAGCCAAGGACAGGGACACACTGAAGCTTTCTTT CASSQGQGHTEAFF
TRBJ1-5 13 many NA TRBV4-1 TGCGCCAGCAGTCGGACCACAATCCAGCCCCAGCATTTT CASSRTTIQPQHF
TRBJ2-2 15 NA NA TRBV28 TGTGCCAGCAGTTTAACGGGCGGGCACACCGGGGAGCTGTTTTTT CASSLTGGHTGELFF
TRBJ2-5 17 NA TRBD2 TRBV6-5 TGTGCCAGCAGTTACGGGGGTGGTAGCGGGACAAAAGAGACCCAGTACTTC CASSYGGGSGTKETQYF
TRBJ2-1 14 NA NA TRBV11-2 TGTGCCAGCAGACCAGGAGAGGGAAACAATGAGCAGTTCTTC CASRPGEGNNEQFF
TRBJ2-5 13 few TRBD2 TRBV12-3/TRBV12-4 TGTGCCAGCAGGGTCAGCGGGGGAGAGACCCAGTACTTC CASRVSGGETQYF
TRBJ2-1 13 many NA TRBV12-3/TRBV12-4 TGTGCCAGCAGTTTCTCTAGGAACAATGAGCAGTTCTTC CASSFSRNNEQFF
TRBJ2-1 15 few TRBD2 TRBV5-1 TGCGCCAGCAGCCCCCCGACTAGCGGGAGTAATGAGCAGTTCTTC CASSPPTSGSNEQFF
TRBJ1-1 12 few NA TRBV29-1 TGCAGCGCTACCCGGGCGAACACTGAAGCTTTCTTT CSATRANTEAFF
TRBJ2-7 14 few NA TRBV12-3/TRBV12-4 TGTGCCAGCAGCCCCGTAAGGGCGTTCTACGAGCAGTACTTC CASSPVRAFYEQYF
TRBJ2-1 14 NA TRBD2 TRBV29-1 TGCAGCTCCTGGACTAGCGGGGGTAGGAATGAGCAGTTCTTC CSSWTSGGRNEQFF
TRBJ2-7 16 few NA TRBV4-2 TGTGCCAGCAGCCAAGGGGGCGGACAGAGATACTACGAGCAGTACTTC CASSQGGGQRYYEQYF
TRBJ2-3 15 NA NA TRBV20-1 TGCAGTGCTAGAGGTCTAGAGACTAGCACAGATACGCAGTATTTT CSARGLETSTDTQYF
TRBJ2-5 16 few TRBD2 TRBV5-1 TGCGCCAGCAGCTTTTCGGGACTAGCGGCGCAAGAGACCCAGTACTTC CASSFSGLAAQETQYF
TRBJ2-5 15 NA NA TRBV15 TGTGCCACCTCCTCAGGACAGATGATAAGAGAGACCCAGTACTTC CATSSGQMIRETQYF
TRBJ2-5 13 NA TRBD2 TRBV20-1 TGCAGTTATCCTAGCGGGTCCCAAGAGACCCAGTACTTC CSYPSGSQETQYF
TRBJ1-1 14 few NA TRBV10-1 TGCGCCAGCAGTAGCGGGGGCGAACGTTACGAAGCTTTCTTT CASSSGGERYEAFF
TRBJ1-2 15 few NA TRBV15 TGTGCCACCAGCGACCGTAGGGGGGCTGACTATGGCTACACCTTC CATSDRRGADYGYTF
TRBJ1-1 10 NA NA TRBV30 TGTGCCTGGAGCGGGGGATCAGCTTTCTTT CAWSGGSAFF
TRBJ2-7 12 NA NA TRBV27 TGTGCCACCGAAAGCGGGTCTCGGGAGCAGTACTTC CATESGSREQYF
TRBJ2-7 14 few NA TRBV6-2/TRBV6-3 TGTGCCAGCAGTTACCAGGACGGATCCTACGAGCAGTACTTC CASSYQDGSYEQYF
TRBJ1-1 16 NA NA TRBV4-1 TGCGCCAGCAGCCAAGATTCTGTTGGCAGAAACACTGAAGCTTTCTTT CASSQDSVGRNTEAFF
TRBJ2-1 15 NA NA TRBV15 TGTGCCACCAGCAGAGGGGGAACCCGGAACGATGAGCAGTTCTTC CATSRGGTRNDEQFF
TRBJ1-2 13 few NA TRBV12-3/TRBV12-4 TGTGCCAGCAGCACAGTCCTGGCCTATGGCTACACCTTC CASSTVLAYGYTF